Following are 22 T cell receptor beta chains from one sample sequenced in a study of T-cell reconstitution after alpha-beta-depleted transplantation in children. TCRbeta library preparation incorporated unique molecular identifiers. TCRdb re-analysed the PCR reads in MiXCR, keeping a single row per CDR3 protein. The sample consists of roughly 200,000 distinct CDR3 sequences, around 9.2% of them appearing once. The sequenced sample was PBMCs, mostly from graft donor cells, obtained 360 days after TCRalphabeta/CD19-depleted stem cell transplant. These receptors all stem from a male patient aged 2-10 years who had a stem cell transplant for acute myeloid leukemia, so the T cells may come from the graft donor.

The chain uses TRBV3-1 and TRBJ2-7; D may match TRBD1 or TRBD2 (5 bases each). The germline V gene has CDR1 LGHDT and CDR2 YNNKEL (reference sequence). V was clipped by 4 bases and J by 1 base, with 14 bases between them. The CDR3 has 15 amino acids. DNA of the CDR3: TGTGCCAGCAGCCCGGGACCGAGTCTTTCCTACGAGCAGTACTTC. This codes for CASSPGPSLSYEQYF.

This rearrangement joins TRBV7-3 to TRBJ2-3; D possibly uses TRBD1 or TRBD2 (6 bases each). Per the germline V gene, CDR1 is SGHTA and CDR2 is FQGTGA. The V and J ends lost 1 base and 9 bases respectively, with 20 bases between them. This CDR3 has 16 amino acids. The CDR3 bases are TGTGCCAGCAGCTTAAGAAGGGGGGACGGATTGGGAACGCAGTATTTT. It encodes CASSLRRGDGLGTQYF.

This clonotype occurred many times. The chain uses TRBV28 and TRBJ2-5, with D possibly matching TRBD1 (6 bases). Looked up from germline, CDR1 is MDHEN and CDR2 is SYDVKM. This CDR3 region has 13 residues. The V end lost 7 bases, the J end lost 2 bases, and 11 bases lay between the germline ends. CDR3 region: CASTQGPQETQYF. The CDR3 DNA is TGTGCCAGCACACAGGGACCGCAAGAGACCCAGTACTTC.

The chain uses TRBV24-1 and TRBJ2-7; TRBD1 matches 12 bases. CDR3 length: 17 amino acids. Trimming cost V 3 bases and J 7 bases; bases outside gene matches: 12. CDR1 KGHDR and CDR2 SFDVKD come from the germline V gene. CDR3 DNA: TGTGCCACCAGTGATCAGAAGTCGGGACAGGGGGCAGAGGAGCAGTACGTC. Translation gives CATSDQKSGQGAEEQYV.

Many counts were recorded for this clonotype. This chain uses TRBV12-3 or TRBV12-4 with TRBJ1-5; possibly TRBD1 for D (5 bases). The CDR3 contains 14 residues. V dropped 0 bases and J dropped 5 bases, with 8 bases sitting between them. The CDR3 DNA reads as TGTGCCAGCAGTTTAGCGGGGGAGGATCAGCCCCAGCATTTT. Amino acid sequence: CASSLAGEDQPQHF.

Many counts were recorded for this clonotype. The V gene is TRBV7-2, the J gene TRBJ2-7; D is unresolved. Trimming cost V 2 bases and J 3 bases, with 8 bases left between them. There are 13 residues in the CDR3. Germline assignment: CDR1 SGHTA and CDR2 FQGNSA. CDR3 DNA sequence: TGTGCCAGCAGCTTAATTGGGGTCTACGAGCAGTACTTC. Translated, it gives CASSLIGVYEQYF.

This clonotype has at least ten counts. V usage is TRBV6-2 or TRBV6-3 and J usage is TRBJ2-1; 13 bases match TRBD2. The trim removed 6 bases at V and 5 bases at J, leaving 4 bases unmatched. This CDR3 has 15 amino acids. Germline CDR1 reads MNHEY; CDR2 reads SVGEGT. The CDR3 DNA reads TGTGCCAGCAGCCGCGGACTAGCGGGAGACAATGAGCAGTTCTTC. Its translation: CASSRGLAGDNEQFF.

This clonotype was detected ten times or more. The gene calls are TRBV7-9 and TRBJ2-1; the match to TRBD2 covers 10 bases. Germline V gene sequence: CDR1 SEHNR, CDR2 FQNEAQ (reference sequence). This CDR3 is 16 amino acids long. V was clipped by 1 base and J by 4 bases; unmatched bases: 4. In DNA, the CDR3 is TGTGCCAGCAGCTTAGGTCTGACTAGCGGGTACAATGAGCAGTTCTTC. It is translated as CASSLGLTSGYNEQFF.

This clonotype has only a few counts. V usage is TRBV20-1 and J usage is TRBJ1-4; D possibly corresponds to TRBD1 (5 bases). The ends were cut back, 6 bases at V and 5 bases at J, with 16 bases in the middle. Germline V gene data show CDR1 as DFQATT and CDR2 as SNEGSKA (reference sequence). The CDR3 contains 14 residues. The CDR3 spells CSAQDQGRNEKLFF. CDR3 sequence (DNA): TGCAGTGCCCAAGACCAGGGAAGGAATGAAAAACTGTTTTTT.

This clonotype was counted a few times. The rearrangement uses TRBV7-2 and TRBJ2-5, with 11 bases matching TRBD2. Germline V gene data show CDR1 as SGHTA and CDR2 as FQGNSA. CDR3 length: 16 amino acids. Losses at the gene ends were 1 base for V and 5 bases for J; bases not matched to a gene: 6. The CDR3 spells CASSLGSGGAGETQYF. The CDR3 DNA follows: TGTGCCAGCAGCTTAGGTAGCGGGGGGGCCGGTGAGACCCAGTACTTC.

The gene calls are TRBV12-3 or TRBV12-4 and TRBJ2-5; 7 nucleotides agree with TRBD2. CDR3 length equals 15 residues. Germline trimming cut 7 bases from V and 0 bases from J; bases unmatched to any gene: 8. CDR3 DNA sequence: TGTGCCAGCACCCGGACCGGGGGGTACCAAGAGACCCAGTACTTC. Its translation is CASTRTGGYQETQYF.

This chain joins TRBV20-1 and TRBJ2-3, with TRBD2 as a possible D gene (6 bases). Trimming shortened V by 3 bases and J by 1 base, and 11 bases separated the two germline ends. In germline, CDR1 is DFQATT, CDR2 SNEGSKA (reference sequence). This CDR3 contains 14 residues. CDR3 protein: CSASAGHGTDTQYF. The CDR3 nucleotides read TGCAGTGCTAGCGCGGGGCACGGCACAGATACGCAGTATTTT.

This clonotype came up many times. This chain connects TRBV11-3 to TRBJ2-1; D remains ambiguous. The V and J ends lost 6 bases and 7 bases respectively, with 16 bases between them. Per the germline V gene, CDR1 is SGHNT and CDR2 is YENEEA. The CDR3 is 14 residues long. CDR3 sequence reads: CASSYSLVRNEQFF. The CDR3, as DNA: TGTGCCAGCAGTTACTCCCTGGTGAGGAATGAGCAGTTCTTC.

This clonotype was observed many times. The chain has TRBV5-1 and TRBJ2-1, with 7 bases lining up with TRBD1. V lost 1 base to trimming and J lost 3 bases; unmatched junction nucleotides: 4. Germline CDR1 SGHRS, CDR2 YFSETQ. This CDR3 is 15 amino acids long. The CDR3 nucleotides are TGCGCCAGCAGCTTGAGGGACAGTCTCTACAATGAGCAGTTCTTC. Protein sequence: CASSLRDSLYNEQFF.

This sequence joins TRBV10-3 and TRBJ2-7; 11 bases fit TRBD2. Germline V CDR1 and CDR2: ENHRY, SYGVKD. J lost 3 bases, V lost 7 bases, and 2 bases had no gene match. The CDR3 is 13 amino acids. The CDR3 DNA follows: TGTGCCATCACCGGACTAGCGGGCTACGAGCAGTACTTC. It yields the protein CAITGLAGYEQYF.

This clonotype was found once. The chain links TRBV5-1 to TRBJ1-5, with D uncertain. Germline lookup yields CDR1 SGHRS and CDR2 YFSETQ. This CDR3 is built from 14 residues. V dropped 0 bases and J dropped 5 bases, with 9 bases sitting between them. CDR3 nucleotide sequence: TGCGCCAGCAGCTTGGGAACAGCTGATCAGCCCCAGCATTTT. Encoded protein: CASSLGTADQPQHF.

This clonotype was counted ten times or more. This rearrangement joins TRBV9 to TRBJ2-3; D gene uncertain. Between the trimmed V and J ends, which lost 0 bases and 2 bases, there was a span of 10 bases. In germline, CDR1 is SGDLS, CDR2 YYNGEE. This CDR3 comprises 15 residues. The CDR3 bases are TGTGCCAGCAGCGTAGGGACCTGGAACACAGATACGCAGTATTTT. Residues: CASSVGTWNTDTQYF. The entire variable domain, with the rest obtained from reference TRBV9 and TRBJ2-3, is as follows: DSGVTQTPKHLITATGQRVTLRCSPRSGDLSVYWYQQSLDQGLQFLIQYYNGEERAKGNILERFSAQQFPDLHSELNLSSLELGDSALYFCASSVGTWNTDTQYFGPGTRLTVL.

The rearrangement uses TRBV5-1 and TRBJ2-6, with 14 positions matching TRBD2. The V and J ends lost 4 bases and 0 bases, in that order; junction bases with no gene match: 6. The CDR3 is 19 residues long. Germline V gives CDR1 SGHRS, CDR2 YFSETQ. CDR3 protein: CASSPGTSGGLSGANVLTF. The CDR3 DNA is TGCGCCAGCAGCCCCGGGACTAGCGGGGGCCTCTCTGGGGCCAACGTCCTGACTTTC. The variable domain in full, with the rest retrieved from reference TRBV5-1 and TRBJ2-6, is KAGVTQTPRYLIKTRGQQVTLSCSPISGHRSVSWYQQTPGQGLQFLFEYFSETQRNKGNFPGRFSGRQFSNSRSEMNVSTLELGDSALYLCASSPGTSGGLSGANVLTFGAGSRLTVL.

Remarks on this clonotype: Compared with germline, one end of the junction differs, possibly owing to a read error. The rearrangement joins TRBV12-3 or TRBV12-4 to TRBJ2-1, with TRBD2 as a possible D gene (6 bases). The CDR3 length is 19 residues. The CDR3, as DNA: TGTGCCAGCTGTTTAGACGGGAGAGTGGTGATTAGCTCCTACAATGAGCAGTTCTTC. Its translation is CASCLDGRVVISSYNEQFF.

The chain is built from TRBV12-3 or TRBV12-4 and TRBJ2-3; 12 positions agree with TRBD1. V lost 5 bases to trimming and J lost 3 bases; unmatched junction nucleotides: 6. This CDR3 has 16 residues. DNA for the CDR3: TGTGCCAGCAGTCAGAGGGACAGGGGGCTGACAGATACGCAGTATTTT. The encoded protein is CASSQRDRGLTDTQYF.

The table lists this clonotype with a few counts. The rearrangement links TRBV5-1 to TRBJ2-7; TRBD2 agrees at 13 bases. The V segment lost 4 bases and the J segment 3 bases; nucleotides outside the gene matches: 10. Germline V lookup: CDR1 SGHRS, CDR2 YFSETQ. The CDR3 runs to 17 residues. For the CDR3, the DNA is TGCGCCAGCAGCCCGGGACTAGCGGGACATATATACTACGAGCAGTACTTC. It is translated as CASSPGLAGHIYYEQYF.

This clonotype was detected only a few times. The J gene is TRBJ1-4, the V gene TRBV5-6, with 7 bases that match TRBD1. Trimming at V came to 4 bases and at J to 4 bases, leaving 16 bases not matched to a gene. The CDR3 is 18 residues long. Looked up from germline, CDR1 is SGHDT and CDR2 is YYEEEE. The CDR3 nucleotides read TGTGCCAGCAGCCACCAGGGACAGAGGAGGGCAGTTAATGAAAAACTGTTTTTT. It encodes CASSHQGQRRAVNEKLFF.